The 7 T cell receptor beta chains in this list originate from one sample, sequenced in a study of shared clonotypes between healthy human individuals. In the naive CD8 group, cells lacked CD45RO and were positively selected for CCR7, so terminally differentiated effector memory CD45RA+ cells were left out. Data came from immunoSEQ multiplex PCR; TCRdb stores just in-frame clones and leaves some out. The sample comprises about 2.1 million clones, 85% to 95% of which are singletons, and under 2% rests with the top ten. The sequenced sample consisted of naive CD8+ T cells from PBMCs. The receptors derive from a young man in good health. Some clones in this sample may be carry-over from other donors' samples.

The chain couples TRBV30 to TRBJ2-7; D remains ambiguous. V shed 2 bases and J shed 5 bases, with 19 bases lying between them. CDR1 and CDR2 from the germline V gene are GTSNPN and SVGIG (reference sequence). The CDR3 extends over 15 amino acids. The CDR3 DNA reads as TGTGCCTGGAGTTCCCATTCAGGTCGCCGGGACGAGCAGTACTTC. It specifies CAWSSHSGRRDEQYF. The full variable domain, in which reference TRBV30 and TRBJ2-7 provide the parts outside the CDR3, is SQTIHQWPATLVQPVGSPLSLECTVEGTSNPNLYWYRQAAGRGLQLLFYSVGIGQISSEVPQNLSASRPQDRQFILSSKKLLLSDSGFYLCAWSSHSGRRDEQYFGPGTRLTVT.

The V call is TRBV28, the J call TRBJ2-1; possibly TRBD1 for D (6 bases). The CDR3 covers 14 residues. The germline gives CDR1 MDHEN, CDR2 SYDVKM. V lost 3 bases to trimming and J lost 10 bases, with 16 bases between them. The CDR3: CASSLLPGALEQFF. CDR3 DNA: TGTGCCAGCAGTTTGCTCCCAGGGGCCCTGGAGCAGTTCTTC.

Only one count was recorded for this clone. The V call is TRBV13, the J call TRBJ1-3, with 8 positions matching TRBD1. The junction had 8 bases not matched to a gene; V was cut back by 2 bases and J by 2 bases. Germline assignment: CDR1 PRHDT and CDR2 FYEKMQ (reference sequence). CDR3 size: 17 residues. The CDR3 here is CASSLNSDREAGNTIYF. CDR3 nucleotide sequence: TGTGCCAGCAGCTTAAATTCGGACAGGGAAGCTGGAAACACCATATATTTT.

The chain is built from TRBV29-1 and TRBJ2-2, with D perhaps TRBD2 (5 bases). Per the germline V gene, CDR1 is SQVTM and CDR2 is ANQGSEA. The CDR3 consists of 12 residues. V was shortened by 6 bases and J by 3 bases, with 8 bases between the two germline ends. As DNA, the CDR3 is TGCAGCGTCGAGGAGGACACCGGGGAGCTGTTTTTT. Translating it yields CSVEEDTGELFF.

V usage is TRBV4-1 and J usage is TRBJ2-7; perhaps TRBD1 as D (6 bases). The CDR3 is 18 residues long. V was clipped by 1 base and J by 2 bases, with 21 bases between them. Germline values: CDR1 MGHRA, CDR2 YSYEKL. The CDR3 nucleotides are TGCGCCAGCAGCCAAGGGTGGGGCCCGACAGGCGCCGCCTACGAGCAGTACTTC. It translates to CASSQGWGPTGAAYEQYF.

This chain joins TRBV6-1 and TRBJ1-5; no reliable D call. V lost 1 base and J lost 1, with 11 bases in between. The CDR3 covers 16 residues. Germline V CDR1 and CDR2: MNHNS, SASEGT. The CDR3 loop reads CASSEGYAESNQPQHF. The DNA of the CDR3 is TGTGCCAGCAGTGAAGGTTATGCGGAGAGCAATCAGCCCCAGCATTTT.

Here the CDR3 DNA reads TGTGCCAGCAGTTACACCCAAGTTACAGGGGGCGGTGGCTACACCTTC. The encoded protein is CASSYTQVTGGGGYTF. This rearrangement joins TRBV6-6 to TRBJ1-2, with 9 bases aligning to TRBD1. Germline loops: CDR1 MNHNY, CDR2 SVGAGI (reference sequence). The V segment lost 2 bases and the J segment 7 bases; nucleotides outside the gene matches: 11. The CDR3 loop spans 16 amino acids.